The 5 T cell receptor beta chains below come from one sample, sequenced in a study of control samples from healthy donors and cancer patients. Clones were sequenced by immunoSEQ multiplex PCR, and TCRdb holds only the in-frame ones, with some missing. Of roughly 150,000 clones listed, 92% are singletons. The sequencing sample was made of blood. These receptor sequences come from a young woman in good health.

The gene calls are TRBV5-1 and TRBJ2-2; D remains ambiguous. There are 15 residues in the CDR3. From germline, CDR1 is SGHRS and CDR2 YFSETQ. Trimming stripped 4 bases from V and 0 bases from J, with 10 bases between. The CDR3 is CASSPGSSNTGELFF. DNA of the CDR3: TGCGCCAGCAGCCCCGGAAGCTCGAACACCGGGGAGCTGTTTTTT.

The chain has TRBV6-5 and TRBJ2-7; a weak D match, TRBD2 (5 bases). The V and J ends lost 6 bases and 2 bases respectively, with 11 bases between them. The CDR3 loop spans 13 amino acids. Germline CDR1 is MNHEY and CDR2 is SVGAGI. The CDR3 loop is CASSAPGTYEQYF. The CDR3 coding sequence is TGTGCCAGCAGCGCCCCGGGAACCTACGAGCAGTACTTC.

This clone showed up just once. The chain has TRBV6-5 and TRBJ1-2; 7 bases are shared with TRBD1. CDR1 MNHEY and CDR2 SVGAGI come from the germline V gene. This CDR3 spans 15 amino acids. V lost 11 bases, J lost 2 bases, and 14 bases stayed unmatched. This CDR3 reads CACSRSGTENYGYTF. CDR3 coding DNA: TGTGCCTGCTCCCGATCCGGGACAGAGAACTATGGCTACACCTTC.

The chain links TRBV2 to TRBJ2-7; 8 bases are a match to TRBD1. V was pared by 7 bases and J by 5 bases, with 10 bases of the junction left unmatched. CDR3 length: 14 residues. Per the germline V gene, CDR1 is SNHLY and CDR2 is FYNNEI. The CDR3 DNA reads as TGTGCCAGCACTCTCCCGGACAGGGCCCACGAGCAGTACTTC. It specifies CASTLPDRAHEQYF. The whole variable domain, filled in from reference TRBV2 and TRBJ2-7, reads EPEVTQTPSHQVTQMGQEVILRCVPISNHLYFYWYRQILGQKVEFLVSFYNNEISEKSEIFDDQFSVERPDGSNFTLKIRSTKLEDSAMYFCASTLPDRAHEQYFGPGTRLTVT.

The genes are TRBV27 and TRBJ2-2, with 14 bases fitting TRBD2. The CDR3 loop spans 19 amino acids. Germline V CDR1 and CDR2: MNHEY, SMNVEV (reference sequence). Trimming at V came to 2 bases and at J to 3 bases, leaving 8 bases not matched to a gene. The chain's CDR3 is CASSLRLAGGPQDTGELFF. CDR3 DNA sequence: TGTGCCAGCAGTTTAAGACTAGCGGGAGGGCCTCAAGACACCGGGGAGCTGTTTTTT.